Listed here are 5 T cell receptor beta chains from one sample, sequenced in a study of identical twins. TCRdb fed the 5' RACE reads into MiXCR, producing one record per CDR3 protein. The table lists about 240,000 distinct CDR3 sequences, about 12% of them singletons. The data also belong to a second study, concerning yellow fever vaccine responses in identical twins.

Sequenced material: memory (CD45RO+) T cells sorted from blood. The source of these receptors is a woman under 30 in good health.

This clonotype has just a few counts. This chain joins TRBV30 and TRBJ2-3; TRBD2 agrees at 10 bases. Germline V gene sequence: CDR1 GTSNPN, CDR2 SVGIG (reference sequence). J gave up 4 bases and V 2 bases, and 9 bases lay outside the gene matches. The CDR3 is 16 amino acids. Here the CDR3 reads CAWSTRLAGVSDTQYF. CDR3 bases: TGTGCCTGGAGTACGCGCCTAGCGGGAGTCTCAGATACGCAGTATTTT.

In this sample, this clonotype turned up many times. The chain couples TRBV20-1 to TRBJ2-3; D may be TRBD2 (6 bases). This CDR3 contains 12 residues. CDR1 and CDR2 (germline): DFQATT, SNEGSKA (reference sequence). The V and J ends lost 4 bases and 4 bases respectively, with 9 bases between them. Here the CDR3 DNA reads TGCAGTGCTATCGGGGGAGCAGATACGCAGTATTTT. This translates into CSAIGGADTQYF.

In its sample, this clonotype was seen a few times. J is TRBJ2-5 and V is TRBV29-1; 10 bases match TRBD2. The V and J ends lost 2 bases and 8 bases, in that order; junction bases with no gene match: 14. CDR3 length: 16 residues. CDR1 SQVTM and CDR2 ANQGSEA come from the germline V gene. CDR3 amino acids: CSVELAGEGGFLTQYF. For the CDR3, the DNA is TGCAGCGTTGAACTAGCGGGGGAAGGGGGGTTTCTAACCCAGTACTTC.

The chain carries TRBV7-2 and TRBJ2-7; no clear D. Per germline, CDR1 SGHTA and CDR2 FQGNSA. Trimming removed 0 bases at V and 0 bases at J, with 9 bases between. The CDR3 has 15 amino acids. CDR3: CASSLAKAASYEQYF. The CDR3, as DNA: TGTGCCAGCAGCTTAGCGAAGGCGGCCTCCTACGAGCAGTACTTC.

The genes are TRBV12-2 and TRBJ2-4; the table assigns TRBD1, which was not confirmed against the DNA. TRBV12-2 is deemed a pseudogene. This CDR3 has 13 amino acids. The CDR3 here is CASAGTGKNIQYF. The DNA of the CDR3 is TGTGCAAGTGCCGGGACAGGGAAAAACATTCAGTACTTC.